The 20 T cell receptor beta chains below come from one sample, sequenced in a study of OX40 agonist ivuxolimab in advanced cancers. Measured with immunoSEQ multiplex PCR; TCRdb has only the in-frame clones, and not every one. The sample includes tens of thousands of clones, about 83% of them seen just once. The sample in question was CD4+ or CD8+ T cells sorted from blood, obtained in a trial of the OX40 agonist ivuxolimab. These receptors originate from an adult with an advanced solid tumor such as melanoma, head and neck, liver or kidney cancer.

This rearrangement joins TRBV7-8 to TRBJ2-7, with 8 positions matching TRBD1. The CDR3 extends over 14 amino acids. After removal of 4 bases from V and 0 bases from J, the junction contained 2 bases not matched to a gene. Per germline, CDR1 SGHVS and CDR2 FQNEAQ. The CDR3 loop reads CASSSTGGSYEQYF. The CDR3 nucleotides read TGTGCCAGCAGCTCAACAGGGGGCTCCTACGAGCAGTACTTC.

The chain joins TRBV10-3 to TRBJ2-3; D might be TRBD1 (6 bases). Germline lookup yields CDR1 ENHRY and CDR2 SYGVKD. V dropped 4 bases and J dropped 4 bases, with 12 bases sitting between them. The CDR3 loop spans 14 amino acids. In nucleotides, the CDR3 is TGTGCCATCAGTGGCGTACAGGGCTCAGATACGCAGTATTTT. This codes for CAISGVQGSDTQYF.

The sample holds one count of this clone. The chain carries TRBV5-8 and TRBJ1-6; TRBD1 matches at 7 bases. Trimming removed 0 bases from V and 9 bases from J; junction bases left unmatched: 9. CDR3 length equals 16 residues. Germline lookup yields CDR1 SGHTS and CDR2 YDEGEE. CDR3 DNA sequence: TGTGCCAGCAGCTTGGAATATATAACAGGGGTTTCACCCCTCCACTTT. Its protein is CASSLEYITGVSPLHF.

This sequence joins TRBV29-1 and TRBJ1-1, with D possibly TRBD1 on 5 matching bases. From germline, CDR1 is SQVTM and CDR2 ANQGSEA. Trimming left V 6 bases short and J 0 bases short, with 20 bases between. This CDR3 comprises 16 residues. CDR3 residues: CSVIPGDRAMNTEAFF. The CDR3 DNA is TGCAGCGTGATCCCGGGGGATAGGGCTATGAACACTGAAGCTTTCTTT.

The rearrangement uses TRBV18 and TRBJ2-1; a possible D gene is TRBD2 (6 bases). Per the germline V gene, CDR1 is KGHSH and CDR2 is LQKENI. This CDR3 is built from 14 residues. V was shortened by 6 bases and J by 4 bases, with 13 bases between the two germline ends. The CDR3, as DNA: TGTGCCAGCTCGCCGGGACTCCAGTACAATGAGCAGTTCTTC. Protein: CASSPGLQYNEQFF. The full variable domain, with the rest looked up from reference TRBV18 and TRBJ2-1, is NAGVMQNPRHLVRRRGQEARLRCSPMKGHSHVYWYRQLPEEGLKFMVYLQKENIIDESGMPKERFSAEFPKEGPSILRIQQVVRGDSAAYFCASSPGLQYNEQFFGPGTRLTVL.

The chain employs TRBV29-1 and TRBJ2-5; perhaps TRBD2 as D (5 bases). V lost 7 bases and J lost 5, with 14 bases in between. CDR3 length equals 12 residues. Germline-derived CDR1 and CDR2 are SQVTM and ANQGSEA. CDR3 DNA: TGCAGCGCCAGCCCGGAGGATGAGACCCAGTACTTC. Translation: CSASPEDETQYF.

The chain is built from TRBV7-9 and TRBJ2-3; unclear D gene. CDR1 is SEHNR and CDR2 is FQNEAQ in the germline V gene (reference sequence). Trimming shortened V by 3 bases and J by 5 bases, and 9 bases separated the two germline ends. The CDR3 has 13 residues. The CDR3 is CASSFPGVDTQYF. CDR3 nucleotide sequence: TGTGCCAGCAGCTTTCCCGGAGTAGATACGCAGTATTTT.

This clone came up once. The rearrangement joins TRBV29-1 to TRBJ1-2; 12 nucleotides agree with TRBD1. Per germline, CDR1 SQVTM and CDR2 ANQGSEA. The CDR3 sequence is 15 residues long. The V and J ends lost 6 bases and 8 bases, in that order; junction bases with no gene match: 13. In DNA, the CDR3 is TGCAGCGTCCTCCCGGTGGGACAGGGGGCCCGCGGCTACACCTTC. This encodes CSVLPVGQGARGYTF.

The rearrangement links TRBV30 to TRBJ1-6, with D maybe TRBD1 (5 bases). This CDR3 has 13 amino acids. Trimming removed 4 bases at V and 10 bases at J, with 14 bases between. Germline CDR1 GTSNPN, CDR2 SVGIG (reference sequence). In nucleotides, the CDR3 is TGTGCCTGGAATGGGGGAGGAGGGTCACCCCTCCACTTT. Encoded protein: CAWNGGGGSPLHF. The full variable domain, its missing parts supplied by reference TRBV30 and TRBJ1-6, is SQTIHQWPATLVQPVGSPLSLECTVEGTSNPNLYWYRQAAGRGLQLLFYSVGIGQISSEVPQNLSASRPQDRQFILSSKKLLLSDSGFYLCAWNGGGGSPLHFGNGTRLTVT.

This chain joins TRBV19 and TRBJ2-7; possible D gene TRBD1, 6 bases. This CDR3 region has 14 residues. Germline V CDR1 and CDR2: LNHDA, SQIVND (reference sequence). The germline V and J ends were trimmed by 4 bases and 5 bases, with 15 bases remaining between them. CDR3 loop: CASSSPTDSNEQYF. The CDR3 DNA follows: TGTGCCAGTAGTAGCCCCACGGACAGTAACGAGCAGTACTTC.

For the CDR3, the DNA is TGTGCCAGCAGCTTAGCCGCAGGGGGGGGTGGGACCCAGTACTTC. This gives the protein CASSLAAGGGGTQYF. This chain links TRBV7-2 with TRBJ2-5; perhaps D is TRBD1 or TRBD2 (7 bases each). Germline lookup yields CDR1 SGHTA and CDR2 FQGNSA. The CDR3 runs to 15 residues. Trimming removed 0 bases at V and 7 bases at J, with 15 bases between.

The chain links TRBV27 to TRBJ2-1; the D gene is possibly TRBD2 (5 bases). Germline CDR1 reads MNHEY; CDR2 reads SMNVEV (reference sequence). Trimming left V 6 bases short and J 2 bases short, with 14 bases between. This CDR3 has 15 amino acids. CDR3 nucleotide sequence: TGTGCCAGCAGCCGCCCAGCGGAGGCCTACAATGAGCAGTTCTTC. As protein: CASSRPAEAYNEQFF.

This clone was detected a few times. The chain is built from TRBV19 and TRBJ1-5; 10 bases agree with TRBD1. V trimming: 3 bases; J trimming: 7 bases; junction bases outside the gene matches: 12. Germline loops: CDR1 LNHDA, CDR2 SQIVND (reference sequence). CDR3 length equals 17 residues. In DNA, the CDR3 is TGTGCCAGTAGTATTCAAGGAGTAGGGACAGGGGCCCAGCCCCAGCATTTT. Protein: CASSIQGVGTGAQPQHF. Based on the CDR3 plus reference TRBV19 and TRBJ1-5, the full variable domain is DGGITQSPKYLFRKEGQNVTLSCEQNLNHDAMYWYRQDPGQGLRLIYYSQIVNDFQKGDIAEGYSVSREKKESFPLTVTSAQKNPTAFYLCASSIQGVGTGAQPQHFGDGTRLSIL.

The chain combines TRBV5-4 with TRBJ1-2; no definite D call. V gave up 4 bases and J gave up 5 bases, with 9 bases separating them. This CDR3 is 12 amino acids long. CDR1 SGHNT and CDR2 YYREEE come from the germline V gene (reference sequence). The CDR3 reads CASSQDVYGYTF. Here the CDR3 DNA reads TGTGCCAGCAGCCAAGATGTTTATGGCTACACCTTC.

The genes are TRBV13 and TRBJ1-3, with a tentative D call TRBD1 (5 bases). CDR3 size: 14 residues. Trimming stripped 0 bases from V and 4 bases from J, with 7 bases between. Germline V gene lookup returns CDR1 PRHDT and CDR2 FYEKMQ (reference sequence). CDR3 nucleotide sequence: TGTGCCAGCAGCTTAGGGGGGCTCGGAAACACCATATATTTT. This codes for CASSLGGLGNTIYF.

The CDR3 spells CASGSSGSDEQYF. The CDR3 region has the DNA TGTGCCAGCGGATCCTCCGGGTCGGACGAGCAGTACTTC. The chain uses TRBV5-4 and TRBJ2-7; D is uncertain. CDR3 length equals 13 residues. V dropped 7 bases and J dropped 5 bases, with 16 bases sitting between them. Germline assignment: CDR1 SGHNT and CDR2 YYREEE (reference sequence).

This chain joins TRBV30 and TRBJ2-3; maybe TRBD2 (5 bases). Trimming left V 0 bases short and J 6 bases short, with 16 bases between. This CDR3 has 15 residues. The V gene's germline CDR1 is GTSNPN and CDR2 SVGIG (reference sequence). The CDR3, as DNA: TGTGCCTGGAGTGTAAAGGCGGGTAACTGGGATACGCAGTATTTT. It codes for CAWSVKAGNWDTQYF.

The V call is TRBV16, the J call TRBJ2-3; D perhaps matches TRBD2 (6 bases). Between the trimmed V and J ends, which lost 4 bases and 3 bases, there was a span of 20 bases. The CDR3 covers 17 residues. The germline gives CDR1 KGHSY, CDR2 FQNENV. The CDR3 nucleotides are TGTGCCAGCAGCCGTCGTAAGGCGGGATTTTTGACAGATACGCAGTATTTT. It specifies CASSRRKAGFLTDTQYF.

CDR3 DNA: TGTGCCTGGAGTACTGGAGGATCCTACAATGAGCAGTTCTTC. Its translation is CAWSTGGSYNEQFF. The chain has TRBV30 and TRBJ2-1, with TRBD2 as a possible D gene (5 bases). This CDR3 region has 14 residues. Deletions cut 2 bases from V and 1 base from J, with 9 bases between. CDR1 is GTSNPN and CDR2 is SVGIG in the germline V gene (reference sequence).

The gene calls are TRBV7-2 and TRBJ2-1; TRBD2 agrees at 15 bases. Germline CDR1 is SGHTA and CDR2 is FQGNSA. This CDR3 has 18 residues. Losses at the gene ends were 1 base for V and 1 base for J; bases not matched to a gene: 2. For the CDR3, the DNA is TGTGCCAGCAGCTTAGTGGGACTAGCGGGGGGTTCCTACAATGAGCAGTTCTTC. As protein: CASSLVGLAGGSYNEQFF.